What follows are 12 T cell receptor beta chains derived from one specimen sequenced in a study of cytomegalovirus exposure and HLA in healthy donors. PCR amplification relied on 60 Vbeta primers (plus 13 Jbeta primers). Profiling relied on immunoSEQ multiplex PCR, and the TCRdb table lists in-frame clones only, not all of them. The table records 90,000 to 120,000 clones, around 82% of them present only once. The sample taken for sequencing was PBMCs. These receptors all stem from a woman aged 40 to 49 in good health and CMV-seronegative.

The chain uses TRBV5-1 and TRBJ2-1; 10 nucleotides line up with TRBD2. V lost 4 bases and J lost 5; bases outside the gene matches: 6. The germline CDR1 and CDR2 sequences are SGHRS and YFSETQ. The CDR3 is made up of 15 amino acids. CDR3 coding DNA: TGCGCCAGCAGCGTCATAAGCGGGAGGGACAATGAGCAGTTCTTC. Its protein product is CASSVISGRDNEQFF.

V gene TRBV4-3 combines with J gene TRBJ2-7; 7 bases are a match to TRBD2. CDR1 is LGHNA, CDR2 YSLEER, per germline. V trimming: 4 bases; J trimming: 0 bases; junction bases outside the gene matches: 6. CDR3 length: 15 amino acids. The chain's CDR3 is CASSRSGADSYEQYF. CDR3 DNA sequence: TGCGCCAGCAGCCGGAGCGGGGCCGACTCCTACGAGCAGTACTTC.

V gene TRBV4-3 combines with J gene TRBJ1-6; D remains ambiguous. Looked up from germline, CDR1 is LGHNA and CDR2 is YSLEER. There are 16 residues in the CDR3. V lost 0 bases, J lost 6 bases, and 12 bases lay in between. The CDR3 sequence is CASSQDIPSFNSPLHF. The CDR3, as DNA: TGCGCCAGCAGCCAAGATATTCCGAGCTTTAATTCACCCCTCCACTTT.

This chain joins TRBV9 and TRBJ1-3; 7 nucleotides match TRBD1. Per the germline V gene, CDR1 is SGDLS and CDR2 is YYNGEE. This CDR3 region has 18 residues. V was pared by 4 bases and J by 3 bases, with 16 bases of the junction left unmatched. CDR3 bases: TGTGCCAGCAGCACCCAGAGAGGCCAGGGGGTAGGTGGAAACACCATATATTTT. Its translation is CASSTQRGQGVGGNTIYF.

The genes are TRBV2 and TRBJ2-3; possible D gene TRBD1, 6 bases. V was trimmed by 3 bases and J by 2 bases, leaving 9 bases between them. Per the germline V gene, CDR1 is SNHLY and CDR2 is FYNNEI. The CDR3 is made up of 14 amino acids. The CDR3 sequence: CASSDGQYTDTQYF. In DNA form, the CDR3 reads TGTGCCAGCAGTGACGGACAGTACACAGATACGCAGTATTTT. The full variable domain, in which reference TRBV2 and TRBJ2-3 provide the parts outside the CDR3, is EPEVTQTPSHQVTQMGQEVILRCVPISNHLYFYWYRQILGQKVEFLVSFYNNEISEKSEIFDDQFSVERPDGSNFTLKIRSTKLEDSAMYFCASSDGQYTDTQYFGPGTRLTVL.

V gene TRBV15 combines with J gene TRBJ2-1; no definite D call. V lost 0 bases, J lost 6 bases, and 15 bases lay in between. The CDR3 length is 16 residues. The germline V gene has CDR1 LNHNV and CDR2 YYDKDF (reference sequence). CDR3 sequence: CATSRDEMVRINEQFF. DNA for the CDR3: TGTGCCACCAGCAGAGATGAAATGGTGCGGATCAATGAGCAGTTCTTC.

CDR3 sequence reads: CASSTSGTPPWKYF. For the CDR3, the DNA is TGTGCCAGCAGTACCTCCGGGACTCCACCCTGGAAGTACTTC. The genes are TRBV28 and TRBJ2-5; D may be TRBD2 (6 bases). V lost 5 bases to trimming and J lost 12 bases, with 22 bases between them. CDR1 is MDHEN, CDR2 SYDVKM, per germline. This CDR3 has 14 residues.

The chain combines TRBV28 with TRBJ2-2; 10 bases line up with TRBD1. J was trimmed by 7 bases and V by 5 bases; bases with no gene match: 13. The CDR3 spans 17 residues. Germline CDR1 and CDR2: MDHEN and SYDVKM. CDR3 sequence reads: CASSVPGQGSQGGELFF. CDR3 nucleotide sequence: TGTGCCAGCAGTGTACCGGGACAGGGGTCCCAGGGCGGGGAGCTGTTTTTT.

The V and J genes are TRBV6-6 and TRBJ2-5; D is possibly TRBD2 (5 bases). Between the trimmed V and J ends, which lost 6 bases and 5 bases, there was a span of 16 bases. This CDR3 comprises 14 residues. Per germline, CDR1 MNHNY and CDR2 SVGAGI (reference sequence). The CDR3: CASSLGLPRETQYF. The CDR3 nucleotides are TGTGCCAGCAGCCTCGGACTTCCCCGGGAGACCCAGTACTTC.

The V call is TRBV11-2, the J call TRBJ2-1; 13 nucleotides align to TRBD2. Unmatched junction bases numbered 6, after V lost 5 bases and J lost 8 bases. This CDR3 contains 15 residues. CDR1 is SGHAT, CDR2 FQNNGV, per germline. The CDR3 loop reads CASSLTSGRADEQFF. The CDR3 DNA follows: TGTGCCAGCAGCCTAACTAGCGGGAGGGCCGATGAGCAGTTCTTC.

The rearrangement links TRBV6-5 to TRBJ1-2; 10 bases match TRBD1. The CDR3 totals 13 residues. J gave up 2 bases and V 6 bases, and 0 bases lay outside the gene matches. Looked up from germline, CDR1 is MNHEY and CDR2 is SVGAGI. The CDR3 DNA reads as TGTGCCAGCAGGGACAGGGGGAACTATGGCTACACCTTC. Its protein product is CASRDRGNYGYTF.

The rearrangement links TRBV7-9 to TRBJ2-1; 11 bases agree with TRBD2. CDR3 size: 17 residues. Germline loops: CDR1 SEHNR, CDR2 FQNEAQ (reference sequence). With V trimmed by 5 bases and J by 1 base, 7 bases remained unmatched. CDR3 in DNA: TGTGCCAGCAGCGACTCCGGGACTAGCGGTTCCTACAATGAGCAGTTCTTC. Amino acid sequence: CASSDSGTSGSYNEQFF.